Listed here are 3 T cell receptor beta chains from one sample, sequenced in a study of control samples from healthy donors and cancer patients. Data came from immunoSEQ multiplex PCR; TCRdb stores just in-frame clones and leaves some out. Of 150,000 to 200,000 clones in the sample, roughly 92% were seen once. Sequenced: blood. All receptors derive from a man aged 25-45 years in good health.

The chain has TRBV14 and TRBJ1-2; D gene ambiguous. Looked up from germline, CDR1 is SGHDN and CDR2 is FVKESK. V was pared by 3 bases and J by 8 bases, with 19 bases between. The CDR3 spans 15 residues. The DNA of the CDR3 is TGTGCCAGCAGCCAGAGGATGCTGGAAAGTCAGGGCTACACCTTC. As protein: CASSQRMLESQGYTF. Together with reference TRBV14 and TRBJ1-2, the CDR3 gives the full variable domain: EAGVTQFPSHSVIEKGQTVTLRCDPISGHDNLYWYRRVMGKEIKFLLHFVKESKQDESGMPNNRFLAERTGGTYSTLKVQPAELEDSGVYFCASSQRMLESQGYTFGSGTRLTVV.

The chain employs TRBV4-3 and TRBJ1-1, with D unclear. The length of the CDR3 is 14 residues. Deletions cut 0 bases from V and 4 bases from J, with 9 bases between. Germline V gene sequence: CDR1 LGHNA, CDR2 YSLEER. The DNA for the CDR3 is TGCGCCAGCAGCCAAGAGAGCAGTTTCACTGAAGCTTTCTTT. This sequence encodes CASSQESSFTEAFF.

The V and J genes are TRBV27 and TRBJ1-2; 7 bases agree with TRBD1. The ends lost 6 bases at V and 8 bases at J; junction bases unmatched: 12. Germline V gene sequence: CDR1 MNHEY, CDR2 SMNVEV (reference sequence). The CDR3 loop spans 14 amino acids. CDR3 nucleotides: TGTGCCAGCAGAATTCGTTCGGGACAGCTGGGCTACACCTTC. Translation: CASRIRSGQLGYTF.